The 18 T cell receptor beta chains in this list originate from one sample, sequenced in a study of blood T cells in healthy people across ages. For the second PCR, which ran for roughly 6 to 12 cycles, a sample-barcoded 5' primer and a J-beta primer mix were used. TCRdb re-analysed the 5' RACE reads in MiXCR, keeping a single row per CDR3 protein. The sample has around 1,000,000 distinct CDR3 sequences, 25% seen once; the top ten hold approximately 0.7%. Separately, the same data were catalogued under a study of T cells of mothers and their children.

The sequenced sample was blood. The receptor source for this set is a girl aged 2 to 9 in good health.

The chain employs TRBV2 and TRBJ1-4; no firm D call. This CDR3 contains 14 residues. With 6 bases removed from V and 3 bases from J, the gap between germline ends came to 11 bases. CDR1 SNHLY and CDR2 FYNNEI come from the germline V gene. The CDR3 loop is CASRLGSSNEKLFF. Written as DNA, the CDR3 is TGTGCCAGCAGACTAGGGTCCTCTAATGAAAAACTGTTTTTT.

This clonotype was counted only a few times. The V and J genes are TRBV12-3 or TRBV12-4 and TRBJ2-7, with D possibly called TRBD1 or TRBD2 (5 bases each). The CDR3 spans 14 residues. The V end was cut by 5 bases, the J end by 2 bases, with 13 bases between. The CDR3 DNA reads TGTGCCAGCAGTAGGGCAGGGACGGCCTACGAGCAGTACTTC. Its translation: CASSRAGTAYEQYF.

The chain employs TRBV6-5 and TRBJ2-5; 8 bases are a match to TRBD1. Germline loops: CDR1 MNHEY, CDR2 SVGAGI. CDR3 length equals 14 residues. V lost 4 bases to trimming and J lost 2 bases; unmatched junction nucleotides: 3. The CDR3 DNA reads TGTGCCAGCAGTTGGACAGGGACTCAAGAGACCCAGTACTTC. It encodes CASSWTGTQETQYF.

The V gene is TRBV20-1, the J gene TRBJ2-5, with TRBD2 as a possible D gene (5 bases). The DNA end favors TRBJ2-7, so the J call may be wrong. From germline, CDR1 is DFQATT and CDR2 SNEGSKA (reference sequence). The CDR3 contains 11 residues. The CDR3 DNA reads as TGCAGTGCTAGTGTAGCGAGCGAGCAGTACTTC. Translating gives CSASVASEQYF.

This clonotype occurred many times. This chain connects TRBV7-2 to TRBJ2-7; no clear D. Germline V gives CDR1 SGHTA, CDR2 FQGNSA. The CDR3 loop spans 14 amino acids. The V gene lost 2 bases and the J gene lost 0 bases, with 8 bases spanning the gap. This chain's CDR3 is CASSLLGSSYEQYF. CDR3 nucleotides: TGTGCCAGCAGCTTATTAGGTAGCTCCTACGAGCAGTACTTC.

The CDR3 DNA is TGTGCCAGCAGTCCCCGAGGGGACCTCTCCGGAAACACCATATATTTT. Protein: CASSPRGDLSGNTIYF. The J gene is TRBJ1-3, the V gene TRBV27; D possibly corresponds to TRBD1 (5 bases). The CDR3 has 16 amino acids. Germline V CDR1 and CDR2: MNHEY, SMNVEV (reference sequence). Trimming shortened V by 5 bases and J by 4 bases, and 18 bases separated the two germline ends.

The V call is TRBV3-1, the J call TRBJ2-4, with 8 nucleotides matching TRBD2. The ends lost 3 bases at V and 3 bases at J; junction bases unmatched: 7. The CDR3 extends over 16 amino acids. Germline V gene lookup returns CDR1 LGHDT and CDR2 YNNKEL (reference sequence). The CDR3 DNA sequence: TGTGCCAGCAGCCAGGGGGCTAGCGGGCGCAAAAACATTCAGTACTTC. Residues: CASSQGASGRKNIQYF. Drawing the rest from reference TRBV3-1 and TRBJ2-4, the complete variable domain is DTAVSQTPKYLVTQMGNDKSIKCEQNLGHDTMYWYKQDSKKFLKIMFSYNNKELIINETVPNRFSPKSPDKAHLNLHINSLELGDSAVYFCASSQGASGRKNIQYFGAGTRLSVL.

V usage is TRBV28 and J usage is TRBJ1-2; D uncertain. V was cut by 1 base and J by 0 bases, with 12 bases left in between. The germline V gene encodes CDR1 MDHEN and CDR2 SYDVKM. The CDR3 runs to 16 residues. The CDR3 DNA reads as TGTGCCAGCAGTTTATTATCTGGCAGCTCTAACTATGGCTACACCTTC. As protein: CASSLLSGSSNYGYTF.

This chain uses TRBV15 with TRBJ2-1; unclear D gene. The length of the CDR3 is 13 residues. V was trimmed by 3 bases and J by 7 bases, leaving 10 bases between them. Germline V lookup: CDR1 LNHNV, CDR2 YYDKDF (reference sequence). The CDR3: CATSRVLGNEQFF. In DNA, the CDR3 is TGTGCCACCAGCAGGGTGCTGGGGAATGAGCAGTTCTTC.

This clonotype appeared a few times. The rearrangement uses TRBV29-1 and TRBJ1-1; D gene uncertain. There are 15 residues in the CDR3. The V gene lost 4 bases and the J gene lost 0 bases, with 15 bases spanning the gap. The germline V gene encodes CDR1 SQVTM and CDR2 ANQGSEA. Here the CDR3 DNA reads TGCAGCGTTGCAACGGCCAGCCCGATGAACACTGAAGCTTTCTTT. Residues: CSVATASPMNTEAFF.

This clonotype was recorded a few times. The V gene is TRBV7-9, the J gene TRBJ2-1; 13 bases map to TRBD2. From germline, CDR1 is SEHNR and CDR2 FQNEAQ (reference sequence). This CDR3 contains 15 residues. V dropped 3 bases and J dropped 10; count of bases not matched to a gene: 6. The CDR3 loop is CASSFTGLAGAEQFF. The DNA for the CDR3 is TGTGCCAGCAGCTTTACAGGACTAGCGGGAGCCGAGCAGTTCTTC.

The rearrangement joins TRBV4-1 to TRBJ1-1; 8 bases align to TRBD1. J gave up 6 bases and V 2 bases, and 2 bases lay outside the gene matches. CDR3 size: 13 residues. The germline V gene has CDR1 MGHRA and CDR2 YSYEKL. CDR3 in amino acids: CASSQQTGAEAFF. The CDR3 nucleotides read TGCGCCAGCAGCCAACAGACAGGGGCTGAAGCTTTCTTT.

A few counts support this clonotype. The chain recombines TRBV7-3 with TRBJ2-5, with D possibly called TRBD1 or TRBD2 (6 bases each). V lost 1 base, J lost 5 bases, and 11 bases lay in between. The CDR3 runs to 14 residues. CDR1 and CDR2 from the germline V gene are SGHTA and FQGTGA. Written as DNA, the CDR3 is TGTGCCAGCAGCTTAATAGGGGGGATGGAGACCCAGTACTTC. Its protein product is CASSLIGGMETQYF.

The J gene is TRBJ2-1, the V gene TRBV29-1; 8 bases line up with TRBD1. With the DNA end fitting TRBJ2-7 better, the J assignment may be wrong. CDR3 size: 13 residues. CDR1 is SQVTM and CDR2 is ANQGSEA in the germline V gene. CDR3 protein: CSVPDRVTNEQYF. The CDR3 bases are TGCAGCGTACCGGACAGGGTCACTAACGAGCAGTACTTC.

The chain carries TRBV7-3 and TRBJ2-3; D not certain. Trimming removed 3 bases from V and 2 bases from J, with 12 bases in between. Germline CDR1 SGHTA, CDR2 FQGTGA. This CDR3 has 15 amino acids. CDR3: CASSLLLAPTDTQYF. CDR3 bases: TGTGCCAGCAGCTTGCTTTTAGCCCCCACAGATACGCAGTATTTT.

This clonotype was detected a few times. V is TRBV12-3 or TRBV12-4 and J is TRBJ2-6; 9 bases are shared with TRBD1. The CDR3 covers 16 residues. V dropped 4 bases and J dropped 4; count of bases not matched to a gene: 5. In DNA form, the CDR3 reads TGTGCCAGCAGTTGGGACAGGGTGAACGGGGCCAACGTCCTGACTTTC. Its translation: CASSWDRVNGANVLTF.

The chain has TRBV4-2 and TRBJ1-4; D unresolved. The CDR3 runs to 18 residues. Trimming stripped 1 base from V and 5 bases from J, with 20 bases between. Germline V gives CDR1 LGHNA, CDR2 YNFKEQ. The chain's CDR3 is CASSQVGVRPSVNEKLFF. In DNA, the CDR3 is TGTGCCAGCAGCCAAGTGGGAGTCAGACCCTCGGTGAATGAAAAACTGTTTTTT.

This clonotype has a handful of counts. This chain joins TRBV2 and TRBJ1-2; D remains unclear. CDR1 and CDR2 (germline): SNHLY, FYNNEI. Trimming removed 4 bases from V and 5 bases from J, with 14 bases in between. This CDR3 is built from 14 residues. In nucleotides, the CDR3 is TGTGCCAGCAGTGCGTTTACAGCCGATTATGGCTACACCTTC. Its translation: CASSAFTADYGYTF.